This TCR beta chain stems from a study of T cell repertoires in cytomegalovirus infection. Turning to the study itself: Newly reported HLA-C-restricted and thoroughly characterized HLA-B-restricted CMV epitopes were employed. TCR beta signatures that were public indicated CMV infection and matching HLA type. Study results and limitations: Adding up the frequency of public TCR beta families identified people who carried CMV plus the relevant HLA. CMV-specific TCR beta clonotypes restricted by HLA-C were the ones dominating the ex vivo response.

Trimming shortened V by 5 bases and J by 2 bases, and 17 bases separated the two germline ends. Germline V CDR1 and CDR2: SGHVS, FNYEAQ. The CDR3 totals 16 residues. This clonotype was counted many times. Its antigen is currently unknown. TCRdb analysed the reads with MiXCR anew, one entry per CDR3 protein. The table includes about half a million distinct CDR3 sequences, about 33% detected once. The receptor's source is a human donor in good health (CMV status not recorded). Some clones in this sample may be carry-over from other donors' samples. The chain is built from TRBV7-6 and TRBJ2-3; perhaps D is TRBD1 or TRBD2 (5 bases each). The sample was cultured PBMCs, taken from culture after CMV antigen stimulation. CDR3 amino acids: CASSSTPGPNTDTQYF. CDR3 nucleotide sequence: TGTGCCAGCAGCAGTACTCCGGGGCCAAACACAGATACGCAGTATTTT.